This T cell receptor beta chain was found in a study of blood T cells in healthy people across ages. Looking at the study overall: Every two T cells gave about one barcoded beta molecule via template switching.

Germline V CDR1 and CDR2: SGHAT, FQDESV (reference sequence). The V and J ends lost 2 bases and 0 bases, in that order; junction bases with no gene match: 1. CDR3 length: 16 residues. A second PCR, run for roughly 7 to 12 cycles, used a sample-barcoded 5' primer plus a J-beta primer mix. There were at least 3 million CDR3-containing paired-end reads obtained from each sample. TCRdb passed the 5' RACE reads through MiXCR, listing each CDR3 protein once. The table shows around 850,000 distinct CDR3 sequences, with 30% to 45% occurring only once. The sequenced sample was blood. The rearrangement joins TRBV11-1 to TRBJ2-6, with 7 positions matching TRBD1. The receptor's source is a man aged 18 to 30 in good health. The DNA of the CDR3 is TGTGCCAGCAGCTTAAGGGACAGCTCTGGGGCCAACGTCCTGACTTTC. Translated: CASSLRDSSGANVLTF.